This record covers a single T cell receptor beta chain. The antigen remains unidentified. These data belong to a study of cytomegalovirus exposure and HLA in healthy donors. Findings and limits, study-wide: CMV antigen specificity of a few CMV-associated chains was confirmed in vitro. Researchers left out some V segments, among them TRBV6-2 and TRBV6-3, as indistinguishable. Presence/absence analyses supposed approximately even sequencing depth among donors.

The PCR was carried out with 60 Vbeta primers and 13 Jbeta primers. The assay was immunoSEQ multiplex PCR, and TCRdb's table has in-frame clones only and misses some. The sample shows approximately 180,000 clones, 73% of them seen only once. Germline trimming cut 4 bases from V and 5 bases from J; bases unmatched to any gene: 14. Germline values: CDR1 SGHNT, CDR2 YYREEE (reference sequence). The CDR3 runs to 16 residues. The origin of this receptor is a woman aged 25 to 45 in good health and CMV-seronegative. V gene TRBV5-4 combines with J gene TRBJ1-1, with 7 nucleotides matching TRBD1. Sequenced sample: PBMCs. The CDR3 DNA reads TGTGCCAGCAGCCCGGACTTGACAGGGCGAAAAACTGAAGCTTTCTTT. Translation gives CASSPDLTGRKTEAFF.